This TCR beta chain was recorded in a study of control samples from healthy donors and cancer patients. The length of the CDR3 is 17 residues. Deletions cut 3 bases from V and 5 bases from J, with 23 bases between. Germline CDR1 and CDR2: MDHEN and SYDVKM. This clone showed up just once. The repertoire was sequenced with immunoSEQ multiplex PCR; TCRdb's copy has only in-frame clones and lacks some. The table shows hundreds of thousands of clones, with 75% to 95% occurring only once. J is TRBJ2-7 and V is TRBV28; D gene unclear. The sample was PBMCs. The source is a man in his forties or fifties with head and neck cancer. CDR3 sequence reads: CASSFRPSRPAPHEQYF. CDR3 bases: TGTGCCAGCAGTTTCCGGCCCTCGCGGCCAGCCCCCCACGAGCAGTACTTC.